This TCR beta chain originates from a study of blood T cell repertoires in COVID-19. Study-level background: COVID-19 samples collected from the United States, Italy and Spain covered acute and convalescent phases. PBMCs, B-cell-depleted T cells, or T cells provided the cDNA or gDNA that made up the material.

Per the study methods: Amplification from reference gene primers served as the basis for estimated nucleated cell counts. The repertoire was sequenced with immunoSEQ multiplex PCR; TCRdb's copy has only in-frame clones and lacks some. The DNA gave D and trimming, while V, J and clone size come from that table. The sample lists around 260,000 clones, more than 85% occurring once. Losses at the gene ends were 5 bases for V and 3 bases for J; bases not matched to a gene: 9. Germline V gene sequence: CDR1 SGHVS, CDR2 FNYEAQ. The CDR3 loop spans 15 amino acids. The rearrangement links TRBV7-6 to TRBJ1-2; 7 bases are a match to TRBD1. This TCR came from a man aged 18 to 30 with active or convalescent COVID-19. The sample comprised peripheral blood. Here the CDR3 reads CASSPQTGEDYGYTF. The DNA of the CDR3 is TGTGCCAGCAGCCCCCAAACAGGGGAAGACTATGGCTACACCTTC.